The 19 T cell receptor gamma chains below were found in one sample sequenced in a study of γδ T cells in repeated Plasmodium falciparum infection. TCRdb made new clone calls on the multiplex PCR reads using CATT. Of about 14,000 gamma-chain clones listed, approximately 1.5% are singletons. Gammadelta T cells were flow-sorted from PBMC into Vgamma9/Vdelta2+ and Vdelta2-negative populations for bulk analysis. The sample taken for sequencing was gamma-delta T cells from blood. The receptors were sampled from a pool of human donors (malaria-infected and uninfected, not separated).

This clone was seen at least ten times. The protein held in TCRdb is that of a much larger clone and does not match this DNA's translation at residue 12, likely because of a read error; the protein shown is translated from the DNA. The chain is built from TRGV9 and TRGJ1 or TRGJ2. The germline V gene encodes CDR1 GITISATS and CDR2 ISYDGTV (reference sequence). The CDR3 loop spans 14 amino acids. The CDR3 DNA sequence: TGTGCCTTGTGGGACCCAATTTTCTATTATAAGAGACTCTTT. Its translation is CALWDPIFYYKRLF.

This clone occurred many times. This likely came from a read error, as a far larger clone is one base away. Other DNA sequences in the same sample also yield this CDR3. The chain joins TRGV9 to TRGJ1 or TRGJ2. Germline matching of the DNA provided the J gene here, since TCRdb leaves it blank. This CDR3 comprises 13 residues. Germline V gene lookup returns CDR1 GITISATS and CDR2 ISYDGTV (reference sequence). V lost 4 bases to trimming and J lost 10 bases; unmatched junction nucleotides: 13. CDR3 DNA: TGTGCCTTGTGGGACCCCCTATCTTCGAAGAAACTCTTT. The encoded protein is CALWDPLSSKKLF.

This clone was recorded many times. TCRdb has a much larger clone's protein, which differs at residue 4 from the translation of this DNA, likely because of a read error; what is shown is the protein translated from the DNA. This CDR3 reads CALRANRYKKLF. CDR3 coding DNA: TGTGCCTTGCGGGCCAACCGATATAAGAAACTCTTT. The gene calls are TRGV9 and TRGJ1 or TRGJ2. Germline CDR1 and CDR2: GITISATS and ISYDGTV (reference sequence). The V gene end was trimmed by 9 bases and the J gene end by 7 bases; junction bases not matched to a gene: 12. The CDR3 sequence is 12 residues long.

Details on this clone: The protein held in TCRdb is that of a much larger clone and does not match this DNA's translation at residue 7, likely because of a read error; the protein shown is translated from the DNA. CDR3 residues: CALWFPCYYKKLF. DNA for the CDR3: TGTGCCTTGTGGTTCCCCTGTTATTATAAGAAACTCTTT. V is TRGV9 and J is TRGJ1 or TRGJ2. The J gene comes from matching the DNA to germline here; TCRdb lacks it. Trimming at V came to 6 bases and at J to 3 bases, leaving 8 bases not matched to a gene. The CDR3 length is 13 residues. CDR1 and CDR2 (germline): GITISATS, ISYDGTV (reference sequence).

This clone was detected many times. This DNA translates differently at residue 8 from the TCRdb protein, which is that of a much larger clone; a read error is likely, and the protein shown is the DNA's own translation. The chain uses TRGV9 and TRGJ1 or TRGJ2. TCRdb leaves out the J gene; it was filled in here by matching the DNA to germline. Germline CDR1 and CDR2: GITISATS and ISYDGTV (reference sequence). The CDR3 spans 11 residues. Trimming cost V 5 bases and J 12 bases; bases outside gene matches: 10. CDR3 residues: CALWVCPRKLF. Here the CDR3 DNA reads TGTGCCTTGTGGGTTTGCCCTAGGAAACTCTTT.

This clone appeared a few times. The chain carries TRGV4 and TRGJP1. J lost 1 base, V lost 6 bases, and 11 bases had no gene match. Per the germline V gene, CDR1 is EGSTGY and CDR2 is YDSYTSSV. The CDR3 extends over 16 amino acids. The CDR3 sequence: CATWTIWGTTGWFKIF. DNA of the CDR3: TGTGCCACCTGGACCATTTGGGGTACCACTGGTTGGTTCAAGATATTT.

This clone has more than one count but fewer than ten. A far larger clone is only one base removed, so a read error is likely. V gene TRGV4 combines with J gene TRGJ1 or TRGJ2. TCRdb records no J gene; here it was assigned by comparing the DNA to germline. With 0 bases clipped from V and 8 bases from J, the junction kept 34 bases outside the gene matches. Germline V lookup: CDR1 EGSTGY, CDR2 YDSYTSSV. The CDR3 has 22 amino acids. The CDR3 nucleotides are TGTGCCACCTGGGATGGGCTCTTCTCATTGAGGGGTTTGAGAGGAAGCCAAAATAAGAAACTCTTT. Amino acid sequence: CATWDGLFSLRGLRGSQNKKLF.

As concerns this clone: A read error likely explains why the TCRdb protein, taken from a much larger clone, differs from this DNA's translation at residue 4; the protein shown is translated from the DNA. Within the sample, other DNA sequences also encode this same CDR3. This chain joins TRGV4 and TRGJP2. As TCRdb names no J gene, one was assigned here on the basis of a DNA match to germline. This CDR3 spans 17 amino acids. V lost 9 bases, J lost 1 base, and 17 bases stayed unmatched. Germline loops: CDR1 EGSTGY, CDR2 YDSYTSSV. This CDR3 reads CATRAHHPRSSDWIKTF. CDR3 nucleotide sequence: TGTGCCACCAGGGCCCATCATCCACGTAGTAGTGATTGGATCAAGACGTTT.

Comments on this clone: A far larger clone is one nucleotide away, so this likely arose from a read error. The same CDR3 arises from other DNA sequences in this sample as well. The CDR3 is CATWDGTPLMATGWFKIF. The CDR3 region has the DNA TGTGCCACCTGGGATGGTACTCCTTTAATGGCCACCGGTTGGTTCAAGATATTT. The chain uses TRGV4 and TRGJP1. The CDR3 runs 18 residues. Looked up from germline, CDR1 is EGSTGY and CDR2 is YDSYTSSV.

Regarding this clone: It is likely a read error: a sequence one base away is far more abundant. Other DNA variants within this sample encode the same CDR3. The J gene is uncalled and the V gene is TRGV3. CDR3 length equals 31 residues. Germline loops: CDR1 VTNTFY, CDR2 YDVSTARD (reference sequence). CDR3 bases: TGTGCCACCTGGGACCGAATTATTATAAGAAACTCTTTAGCAGTGGAACAACACTTGTTGTCACAGGTAAGTATCGGAAGAATACAACATTTC. This encodes CATWDRIIIRNSLAVEQHLLSQVSIGRIQHF.

At least ten counts were recorded for this clone. For this DNA, TCRdb reports the protein of a much larger clone, which diverges at residue 4, most likely from a read error; the protein presented here is translated directly from the DNA. Within the sample, other DNA sequences also encode this same CDR3. The V call is TRGV9, the J call TRGJ1 or TRGJ2. CDR1 and CDR2 (germline): GITISATS, ISYDGTV (reference sequence). The CDR3 spans 14 residues. CDR3 coding DNA: TGTGCCTTGCGGGAGGTGCAGGGGGGGTATAAGAAACTCTTT. Translating gives CALREVQGGYKKLF.

Comment on this clone: The protein that TCRdb holds for this DNA derives from a much larger clone and differs from the translated DNA at residue 8, which likely indicates a read error; the protein shown here is translated from the DNA. The chain recombines TRGV3 with TRGJ1 or TRGJ2. This CDR3 contains 20 residues. The trim removed 0 bases at V and 6 bases at J, leaving 26 bases unmatched. The germline V gene has CDR1 VTNTFY and CDR2 YDVSTARD (reference sequence). CDR3 bases: TGTGCCACCTGGGACAGGCCGGTCCCCCCCCGGAACCCCACTACTTATAAGAAACTCTTT. This encodes CATWDRPVPPRNPTTYKKLF.

This clone was seen a few times. A read error likely explains this, since a far larger clone differs by one base. No DNA is shown, since the ends of the CDR3 on it are uncertain; the CDR3 is the one TCRdb lists. A V gene of TRGV3 was called, but no J gene was assigned. CDR1 VTNTFY and CDR2 YDVSTARD come from the germline V gene (reference sequence). The CDR3 is 31 residues long, counting both termini. CDR3 protein: CATWDRIIIRNSLAVEQHLLSQVSIGRIQHF.

At least ten counts were recorded for this clone. TCRdb's protein for this DNA is that of a much larger clone and differs from the translation at residue 5, likely a read error; the protein shown is the DNA translation. The rearrangement uses TRGV9 and TRGJ1 or TRGJ2. TCRdb is silent on the J gene; assignment here came from matching the DNA to germline. CDR3 length equals 15 residues. Germline CDR1 GITISATS, CDR2 ISYDGTV (reference sequence). This chain's CDR3 is CALWKVPVRYYKKLF. CDR3 nucleotide sequence: TGTGCCTTGTGGAAGGTGCCTGTCCGATATTATAAGAAACTCTTT.

The table lists this clone with a few counts. TCRdb assigns this DNA the protein of a much larger clone, which departs from its translation at residue 8; this likely reflects a read error, and the protein shown comes from translating the DNA. CDR3 bases: TGTGCCTTGTACCTTTATTCTCCGAATTATTATAAGAAACTCTTT. This gives the protein CALYLYSPNYYKKLF. The chain joins TRGV9 to TRGJ1 or TRGJ2. The J gene was not available in TCRdb and was assigned here by matching the DNA to germline segments. V was clipped by 8 bases and J by 0 bases; unmatched bases: 13. Germline V CDR1 and CDR2: GITISATS, ISYDGTV (reference sequence). The CDR3 runs to 15 residues.

This clone was counted a few times. TCRdb has a much larger clone's protein, which differs at residue 12 from the translation of this DNA, likely because of a read error; what is shown is the protein translated from the DNA. The chain has TRGV5 and TRGJP2. No J segment appears in TCRdb, so it was assigned here by matching the sequence to germline. The CDR3 sequence is 15 residues long. Germline CDR1 VINAFY, CDR2 YDVSNSKD. The CDR3 DNA reads TGTGCCACCTGGGACAGTTCACGTAGTGATTGGAACAAGACGTTT. Protein product: CATWDSSRSDWNKTF.

This clone was seen more than once but under ten times. This is likely an artifact of a read error, given a far larger clone one base away. Other DNA variants within this sample encode the same CDR3. V gene TRGV9 combines with J gene TRGJP. TCRdb gives no J gene; it was assigned here by matching the DNA to germline. Germline V lookup: CDR1 GITISATS, CDR2 ISYDGTV (reference sequence). The CDR3 runs 18 residues. The CDR3 DNA is TGTGCCCTGTGGGAGTCCAACCCTCAAGAGTTGGGCAAAAAAATCAAGGTATTT. Residues: CALWESNPQELGKKIKVF.

This clone was counted a few times. TCRdb's protein for this DNA is that of a much larger clone and differs from the translation at residue 15, likely a read error; the protein shown is the DNA translation. The rearrangement uses TRGV8 and TRGJP. TCRdb leaves out the J gene; it was filled in here by matching the DNA to germline. V dropped 2 bases and J dropped 23; count of bases not matched to a gene: 21. The CDR3 contains 16 residues. In germline, CDR1 is VENAVY, CDR2 YDSYNSRV. The CDR3 DNA reads TGTGCCACCTGGGATAAGAGGGGTACCACTGGTTGGTTCAAGGTATTT. Translated, it gives CATWDKRGTTGWFKVF.

Ten or more counts support this clone. Only one base separates this from a far larger clonotype, so it likely reflects a read error. The sample contains more than one DNA sequence encoding this CDR3. This chain uses TRGV9 with TRGJ1 or TRGJ2. Germline V gene data show CDR1 as GITISATS and CDR2 as ISYDGTV (reference sequence). This CDR3 contains 11 residues. CDR3 DNA: TGTGCCTTGTGGGAGGTACCTAAGAAACTCTTC. It is translated as CALWEVPKKLF.